This section outlines one T cell receptor beta chain sequence together with its context. In TCRdb, the 5' RACE reads were re-called with MiXCR into one record per CDR3 protein. This table has some 60,000 distinct CDR3 sequences, just under 30% appearing once. Germline V lookup: CDR1 SGHNT, CDR2 YYREEE (reference sequence). With 4 bases clipped from V and 5 bases from J, the junction kept 13 bases outside the gene matches. The CDR3 loop spans 16 amino acids. The source material was tumor-infiltrating naive CD4+ T cells sorted from the breast tumor. The subset here: naive CD4+ T cells, CD4+CD45RA+CD25-. The chain uses TRBV5-4 and TRBJ2-5, with 8 bases aligning to TRBD1. The clonotype was recovered from a female donor with breast cancer. The CDR3 region is CASSTPGQGPGETQYF. The CDR3 coding sequence is TGTGCCAGCAGCACCCCCGGACAGGGACCAGGGGAGACCCAGTACTTC.